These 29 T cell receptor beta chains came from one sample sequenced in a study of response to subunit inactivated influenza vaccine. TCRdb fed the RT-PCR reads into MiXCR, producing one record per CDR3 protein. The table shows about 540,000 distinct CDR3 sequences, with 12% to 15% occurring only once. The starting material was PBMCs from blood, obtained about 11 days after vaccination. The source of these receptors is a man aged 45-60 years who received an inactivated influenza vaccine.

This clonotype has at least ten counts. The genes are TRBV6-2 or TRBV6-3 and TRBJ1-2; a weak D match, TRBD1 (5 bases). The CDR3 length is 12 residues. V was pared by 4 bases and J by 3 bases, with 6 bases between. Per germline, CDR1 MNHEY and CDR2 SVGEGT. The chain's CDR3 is CASSSTDYGYTF. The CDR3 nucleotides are TGTGCCAGCAGTTCGACAGACTATGGCTACACCTTC.

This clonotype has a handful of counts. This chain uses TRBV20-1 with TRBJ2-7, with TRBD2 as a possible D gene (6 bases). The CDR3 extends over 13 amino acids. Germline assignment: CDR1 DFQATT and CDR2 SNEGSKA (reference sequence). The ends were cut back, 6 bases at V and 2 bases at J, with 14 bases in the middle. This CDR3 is CSANRDSPYEQYF. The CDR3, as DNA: TGCAGTGCCAACCGGGACTCCCCCTACGAGCAGTACTTC.

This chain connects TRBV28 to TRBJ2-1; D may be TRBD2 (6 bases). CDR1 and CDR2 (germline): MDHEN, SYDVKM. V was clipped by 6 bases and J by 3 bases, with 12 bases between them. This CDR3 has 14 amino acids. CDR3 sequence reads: CASRRDRSYNEQFF. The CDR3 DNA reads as TGTGCCAGCAGGCGGGACCGCAGCTACAATGAGCAGTTCTTC.

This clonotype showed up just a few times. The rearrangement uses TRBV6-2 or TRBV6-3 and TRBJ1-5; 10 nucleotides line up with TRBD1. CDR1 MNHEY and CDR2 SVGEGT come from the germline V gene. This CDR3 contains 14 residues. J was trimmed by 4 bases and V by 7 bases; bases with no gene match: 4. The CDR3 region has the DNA TGTGCCAGCACACCGGGACAGGGGAATCAGCCCCAGCATTTT. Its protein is CASTPGQGNQPQHF.

CDR3 DNA: TGTGCCAGCAGTTACGCCTCAGCGGGGGGCCCCTACGAGCAGTACTTC. Its protein is CASSYASAGGPYEQYF. V usage is TRBV6-2 or TRBV6-3 and J usage is TRBJ2-7, with 9 bases fitting TRBD2. The germline V gene encodes CDR1 MNHEY and CDR2 SVGEGT. This CDR3 has 16 residues. The J segment lost 2 bases and the V segment lost 2 bases, leaving 7 bases of the junction unmatched.

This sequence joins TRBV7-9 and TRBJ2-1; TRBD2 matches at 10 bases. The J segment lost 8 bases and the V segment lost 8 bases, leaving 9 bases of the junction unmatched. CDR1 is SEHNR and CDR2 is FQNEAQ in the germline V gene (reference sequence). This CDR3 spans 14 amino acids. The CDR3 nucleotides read TGTGCCAGCCCCTCCGGGACTAGCGACTATGAGCAGTTCTTC. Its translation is CASPSGTSDYEQFF.

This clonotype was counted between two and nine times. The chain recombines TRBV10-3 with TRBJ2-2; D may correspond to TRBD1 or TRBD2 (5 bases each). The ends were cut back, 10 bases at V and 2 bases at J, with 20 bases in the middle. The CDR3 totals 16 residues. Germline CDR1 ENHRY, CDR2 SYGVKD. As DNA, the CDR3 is TGTGCCACCCTGAGGGGCCCTCTTCTAAACACCGGGGAGCTGTTTTTT. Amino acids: CATLRGPLLNTGELFF.

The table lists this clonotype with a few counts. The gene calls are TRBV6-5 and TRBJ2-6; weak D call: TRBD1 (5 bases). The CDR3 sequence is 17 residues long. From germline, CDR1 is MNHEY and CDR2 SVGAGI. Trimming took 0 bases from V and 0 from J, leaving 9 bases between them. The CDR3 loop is CASSYSGPNSGANVLTF. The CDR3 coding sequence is TGTGCCAGCAGTTACTCGGGGCCTAACTCTGGGGCCAACGTCCTGACTTTC.

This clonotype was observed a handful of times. CDR3 nucleotides: TGCAGCGTTGTCGAGCCGAACACCGGGGAGCTGTTTTTT. Translated: CSVVEPNTGELFF. The gene calls are TRBV29-1 and TRBJ2-2, with D unclear. The length of the CDR3 is 13 residues. Trimming took off 4 bases at V and 0 bases at J, with 6 bases between the two ends. Germline V gene lookup returns CDR1 SQVTM and CDR2 ANQGSEA.

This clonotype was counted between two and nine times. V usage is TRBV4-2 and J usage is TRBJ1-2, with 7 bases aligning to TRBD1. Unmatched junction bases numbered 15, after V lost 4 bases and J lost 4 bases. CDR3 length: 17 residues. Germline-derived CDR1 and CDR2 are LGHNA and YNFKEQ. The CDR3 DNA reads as TGTGCCAGCAGCCCGACCAACGAGGGGGCCTCCATCTATGGCTACACCTTC. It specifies CASSPTNEGASIYGYTF.

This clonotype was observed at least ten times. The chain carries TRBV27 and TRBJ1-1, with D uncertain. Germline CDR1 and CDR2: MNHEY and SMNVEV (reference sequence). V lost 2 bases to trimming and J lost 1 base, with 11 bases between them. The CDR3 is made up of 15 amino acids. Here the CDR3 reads CASSLNGPTNTEAFF. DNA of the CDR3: TGTGCCAGCAGTTTAAACGGCCCGACGAACACTGAAGCTTTCTTT.

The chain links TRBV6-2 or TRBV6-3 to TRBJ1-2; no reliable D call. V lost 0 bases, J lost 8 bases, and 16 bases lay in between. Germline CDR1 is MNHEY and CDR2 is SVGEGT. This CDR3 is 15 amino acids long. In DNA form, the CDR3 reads TGTGCCAGCAGTTACTCGGCCGTGAAGGGAAAAGGCTACACCTTC. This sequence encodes CASSYSAVKGKGYTF.

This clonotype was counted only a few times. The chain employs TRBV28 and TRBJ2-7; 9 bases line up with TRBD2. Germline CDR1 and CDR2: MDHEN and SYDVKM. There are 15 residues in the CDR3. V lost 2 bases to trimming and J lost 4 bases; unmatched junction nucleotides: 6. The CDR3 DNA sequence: TGTGCCAGCAGTTTAGTAGCGGGAGATCGATACGAGCAGTACTTC. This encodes CASSLVAGDRYEQYF.

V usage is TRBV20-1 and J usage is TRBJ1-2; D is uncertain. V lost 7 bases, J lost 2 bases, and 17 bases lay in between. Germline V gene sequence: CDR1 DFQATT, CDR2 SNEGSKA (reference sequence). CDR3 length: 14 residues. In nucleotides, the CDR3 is TGCAGTGTTCGGCAGTTAGTGTCCAACTATGGCTACACCTTC. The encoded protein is CSVRQLVSNYGYTF.

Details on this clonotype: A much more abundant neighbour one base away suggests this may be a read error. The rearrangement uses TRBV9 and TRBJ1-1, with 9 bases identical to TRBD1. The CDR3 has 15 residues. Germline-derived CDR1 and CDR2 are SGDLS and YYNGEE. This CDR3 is CTSSVGGTGPTEAFF. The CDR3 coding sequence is TGTACCAGCAGCGTAGGTGGGACAGGGCCCACTGAAGCTTTCTTT.

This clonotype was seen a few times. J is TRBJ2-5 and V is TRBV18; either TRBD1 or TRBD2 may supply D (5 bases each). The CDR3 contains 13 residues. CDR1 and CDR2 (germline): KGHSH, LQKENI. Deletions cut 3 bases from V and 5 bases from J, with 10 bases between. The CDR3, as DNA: TGTGCCAGCTCACCGGGACGCTCGGAGACCCAGTACTTC. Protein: CASSPGRSETQYF.

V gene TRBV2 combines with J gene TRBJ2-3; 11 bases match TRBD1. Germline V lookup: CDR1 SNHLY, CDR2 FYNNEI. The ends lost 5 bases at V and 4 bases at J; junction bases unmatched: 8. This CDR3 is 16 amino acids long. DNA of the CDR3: TGTGCCAGCAGTTCCCCGGGACAGGGGGTGTCAGATACGCAGTATTTT. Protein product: CASSSPGQGVSDTQYF.

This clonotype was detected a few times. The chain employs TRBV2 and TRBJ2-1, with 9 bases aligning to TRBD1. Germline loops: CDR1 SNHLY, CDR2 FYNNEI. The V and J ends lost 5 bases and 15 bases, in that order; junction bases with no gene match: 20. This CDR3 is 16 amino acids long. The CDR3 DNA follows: TGTGCCAGCAGTCCTTTTACAGGGGGCTCCCATCGCTTGACGTTCTTC. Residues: CASSPFTGGSHRLTFF. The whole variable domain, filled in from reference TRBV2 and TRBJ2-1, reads EPEVTQTPSHQVTQMGQEVILRCVPISNHLYFYWYRQILGQKVEFLVSFYNNEISEKSEIFDDQFSVERPDGSNFTLKIRSTKLEDSAMYFCASSPFTGGSHRLTFFGPGTRLTVL.

CDR3 sequence: CASSHRGNGYTF. The CDR3 nucleotides read TGTGCCAGCAGCCACAGGGGGAATGGCTACACCTTC. V usage is TRBV3-1 and J usage is TRBJ1-2; 7 bases fit TRBD1. This CDR3 is 12 amino acids long. J gave up 6 bases and V 3 bases, and 1 base lay outside the gene matches. CDR1 and CDR2 (germline): LGHDT, YNNKEL (reference sequence). Full variable domain (remainder filled in from reference TRBV3-1 and TRBJ1-2): DTAVSQTPKYLVTQMGNDKSIKCEQNLGHDTMYWYKQDSKKFLKIMFSYNNKELIINETVPNRFSPKSPDKAHLNLHINSLELGDSAVYFCASSHRGNGYTFGSGTRLTVV.

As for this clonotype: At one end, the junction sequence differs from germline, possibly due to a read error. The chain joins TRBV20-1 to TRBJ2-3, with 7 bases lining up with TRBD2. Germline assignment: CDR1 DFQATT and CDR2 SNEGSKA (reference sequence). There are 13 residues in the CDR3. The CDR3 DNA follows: TGCAGTGCTAGGAGGCTCGGCGGGGAGGGCACACATTTT. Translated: CSARRLGGEGTHF.

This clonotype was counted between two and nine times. The CDR3 DNA follows: TGTGCCATCAGTGAGTCTGGTAAAGGGGCTCGAGAGACCCAGTACTTC. Residues: CAISESGKGARETQYF. The chain carries TRBV10-3 and TRBJ2-5; TRBD1 might be the D (5 bases). Trimming shortened V by 0 bases and J by 4 bases, and 15 bases separated the two germline ends. The length of the CDR3 is 16 residues. The germline CDR1 and CDR2 sequences are ENHRY and SYGVKD.

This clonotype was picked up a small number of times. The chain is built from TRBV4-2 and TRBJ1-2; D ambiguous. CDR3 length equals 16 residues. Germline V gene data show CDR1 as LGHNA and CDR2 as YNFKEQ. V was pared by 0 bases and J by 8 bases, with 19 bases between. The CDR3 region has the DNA TGTGCCAGCAGCCAAGAGATCAACACCGGCGCCGGCGGCTACACCTTC. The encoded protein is CASSQEINTGAGGYTF.

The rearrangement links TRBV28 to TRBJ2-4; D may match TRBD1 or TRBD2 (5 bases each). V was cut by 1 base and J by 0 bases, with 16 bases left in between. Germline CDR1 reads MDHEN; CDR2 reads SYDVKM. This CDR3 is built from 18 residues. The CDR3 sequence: CASSLSEFREIAKNIQYF. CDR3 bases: TGTGCCAGCAGTTTATCTGAATTCAGGGAGATAGCCAAAAACATTCAGTACTTC.

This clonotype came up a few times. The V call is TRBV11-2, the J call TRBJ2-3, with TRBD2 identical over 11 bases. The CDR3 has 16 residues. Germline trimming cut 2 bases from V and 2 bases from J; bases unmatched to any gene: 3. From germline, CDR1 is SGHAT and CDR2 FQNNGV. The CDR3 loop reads CASSLRLAGYTDTQYF. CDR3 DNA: TGTGCCAGCAGCTTAAGACTAGCGGGGTACACAGATACGCAGTATTTT. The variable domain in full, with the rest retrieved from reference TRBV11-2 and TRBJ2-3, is EAGVAQSPRYKIIEKRQSVAFWCNPISGHATLYWYQQILGQGPKLLIQFQNNGVVDDSQLPKDRFSAERLKGVDSTLKIQPAKLEDSAVYLCASSLRLAGYTDTQYFGPGTRLTVL.

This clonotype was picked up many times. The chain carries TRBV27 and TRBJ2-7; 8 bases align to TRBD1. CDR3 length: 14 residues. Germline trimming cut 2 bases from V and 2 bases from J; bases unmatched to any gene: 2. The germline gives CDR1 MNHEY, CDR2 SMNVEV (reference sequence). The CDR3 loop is CASSLQGATYEQYF. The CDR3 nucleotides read TGTGCCAGCAGTTTACAGGGGGCTACCTACGAGCAGTACTTC.

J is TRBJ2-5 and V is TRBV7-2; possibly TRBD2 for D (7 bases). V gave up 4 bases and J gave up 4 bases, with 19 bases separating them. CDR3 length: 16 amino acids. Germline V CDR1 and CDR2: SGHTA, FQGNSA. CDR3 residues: CASSYDRSRGPETQYF. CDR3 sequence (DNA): TGTGCCAGCAGCTACGACAGGTCGCGGGGGCCAGAGACCCAGTACTTC.

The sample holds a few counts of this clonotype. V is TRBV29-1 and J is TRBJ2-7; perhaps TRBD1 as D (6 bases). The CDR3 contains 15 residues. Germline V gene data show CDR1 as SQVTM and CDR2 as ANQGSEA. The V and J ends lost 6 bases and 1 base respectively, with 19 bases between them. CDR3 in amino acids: CSVTPGAGVSYEQYF. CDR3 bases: TGCAGCGTGACGCCTGGGGCAGGGGTTTCCTACGAGCAGTACTTC.

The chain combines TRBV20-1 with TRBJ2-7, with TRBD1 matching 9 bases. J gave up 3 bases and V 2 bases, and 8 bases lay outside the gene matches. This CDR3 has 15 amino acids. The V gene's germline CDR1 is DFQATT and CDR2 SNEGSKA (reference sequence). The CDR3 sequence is CSARPDRGNLYEQYF. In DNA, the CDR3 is TGCAGTGCTAGACCCGACAGGGGGAACCTCTACGAGCAGTACTTC.

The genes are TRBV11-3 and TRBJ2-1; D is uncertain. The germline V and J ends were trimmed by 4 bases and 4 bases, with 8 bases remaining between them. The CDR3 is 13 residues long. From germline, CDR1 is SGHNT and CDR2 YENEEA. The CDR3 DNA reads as TGTGCCAGCAGCTCCTCTCGATACAATGAGCAGTTCTTC. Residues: CASSSSRYNEQFF.